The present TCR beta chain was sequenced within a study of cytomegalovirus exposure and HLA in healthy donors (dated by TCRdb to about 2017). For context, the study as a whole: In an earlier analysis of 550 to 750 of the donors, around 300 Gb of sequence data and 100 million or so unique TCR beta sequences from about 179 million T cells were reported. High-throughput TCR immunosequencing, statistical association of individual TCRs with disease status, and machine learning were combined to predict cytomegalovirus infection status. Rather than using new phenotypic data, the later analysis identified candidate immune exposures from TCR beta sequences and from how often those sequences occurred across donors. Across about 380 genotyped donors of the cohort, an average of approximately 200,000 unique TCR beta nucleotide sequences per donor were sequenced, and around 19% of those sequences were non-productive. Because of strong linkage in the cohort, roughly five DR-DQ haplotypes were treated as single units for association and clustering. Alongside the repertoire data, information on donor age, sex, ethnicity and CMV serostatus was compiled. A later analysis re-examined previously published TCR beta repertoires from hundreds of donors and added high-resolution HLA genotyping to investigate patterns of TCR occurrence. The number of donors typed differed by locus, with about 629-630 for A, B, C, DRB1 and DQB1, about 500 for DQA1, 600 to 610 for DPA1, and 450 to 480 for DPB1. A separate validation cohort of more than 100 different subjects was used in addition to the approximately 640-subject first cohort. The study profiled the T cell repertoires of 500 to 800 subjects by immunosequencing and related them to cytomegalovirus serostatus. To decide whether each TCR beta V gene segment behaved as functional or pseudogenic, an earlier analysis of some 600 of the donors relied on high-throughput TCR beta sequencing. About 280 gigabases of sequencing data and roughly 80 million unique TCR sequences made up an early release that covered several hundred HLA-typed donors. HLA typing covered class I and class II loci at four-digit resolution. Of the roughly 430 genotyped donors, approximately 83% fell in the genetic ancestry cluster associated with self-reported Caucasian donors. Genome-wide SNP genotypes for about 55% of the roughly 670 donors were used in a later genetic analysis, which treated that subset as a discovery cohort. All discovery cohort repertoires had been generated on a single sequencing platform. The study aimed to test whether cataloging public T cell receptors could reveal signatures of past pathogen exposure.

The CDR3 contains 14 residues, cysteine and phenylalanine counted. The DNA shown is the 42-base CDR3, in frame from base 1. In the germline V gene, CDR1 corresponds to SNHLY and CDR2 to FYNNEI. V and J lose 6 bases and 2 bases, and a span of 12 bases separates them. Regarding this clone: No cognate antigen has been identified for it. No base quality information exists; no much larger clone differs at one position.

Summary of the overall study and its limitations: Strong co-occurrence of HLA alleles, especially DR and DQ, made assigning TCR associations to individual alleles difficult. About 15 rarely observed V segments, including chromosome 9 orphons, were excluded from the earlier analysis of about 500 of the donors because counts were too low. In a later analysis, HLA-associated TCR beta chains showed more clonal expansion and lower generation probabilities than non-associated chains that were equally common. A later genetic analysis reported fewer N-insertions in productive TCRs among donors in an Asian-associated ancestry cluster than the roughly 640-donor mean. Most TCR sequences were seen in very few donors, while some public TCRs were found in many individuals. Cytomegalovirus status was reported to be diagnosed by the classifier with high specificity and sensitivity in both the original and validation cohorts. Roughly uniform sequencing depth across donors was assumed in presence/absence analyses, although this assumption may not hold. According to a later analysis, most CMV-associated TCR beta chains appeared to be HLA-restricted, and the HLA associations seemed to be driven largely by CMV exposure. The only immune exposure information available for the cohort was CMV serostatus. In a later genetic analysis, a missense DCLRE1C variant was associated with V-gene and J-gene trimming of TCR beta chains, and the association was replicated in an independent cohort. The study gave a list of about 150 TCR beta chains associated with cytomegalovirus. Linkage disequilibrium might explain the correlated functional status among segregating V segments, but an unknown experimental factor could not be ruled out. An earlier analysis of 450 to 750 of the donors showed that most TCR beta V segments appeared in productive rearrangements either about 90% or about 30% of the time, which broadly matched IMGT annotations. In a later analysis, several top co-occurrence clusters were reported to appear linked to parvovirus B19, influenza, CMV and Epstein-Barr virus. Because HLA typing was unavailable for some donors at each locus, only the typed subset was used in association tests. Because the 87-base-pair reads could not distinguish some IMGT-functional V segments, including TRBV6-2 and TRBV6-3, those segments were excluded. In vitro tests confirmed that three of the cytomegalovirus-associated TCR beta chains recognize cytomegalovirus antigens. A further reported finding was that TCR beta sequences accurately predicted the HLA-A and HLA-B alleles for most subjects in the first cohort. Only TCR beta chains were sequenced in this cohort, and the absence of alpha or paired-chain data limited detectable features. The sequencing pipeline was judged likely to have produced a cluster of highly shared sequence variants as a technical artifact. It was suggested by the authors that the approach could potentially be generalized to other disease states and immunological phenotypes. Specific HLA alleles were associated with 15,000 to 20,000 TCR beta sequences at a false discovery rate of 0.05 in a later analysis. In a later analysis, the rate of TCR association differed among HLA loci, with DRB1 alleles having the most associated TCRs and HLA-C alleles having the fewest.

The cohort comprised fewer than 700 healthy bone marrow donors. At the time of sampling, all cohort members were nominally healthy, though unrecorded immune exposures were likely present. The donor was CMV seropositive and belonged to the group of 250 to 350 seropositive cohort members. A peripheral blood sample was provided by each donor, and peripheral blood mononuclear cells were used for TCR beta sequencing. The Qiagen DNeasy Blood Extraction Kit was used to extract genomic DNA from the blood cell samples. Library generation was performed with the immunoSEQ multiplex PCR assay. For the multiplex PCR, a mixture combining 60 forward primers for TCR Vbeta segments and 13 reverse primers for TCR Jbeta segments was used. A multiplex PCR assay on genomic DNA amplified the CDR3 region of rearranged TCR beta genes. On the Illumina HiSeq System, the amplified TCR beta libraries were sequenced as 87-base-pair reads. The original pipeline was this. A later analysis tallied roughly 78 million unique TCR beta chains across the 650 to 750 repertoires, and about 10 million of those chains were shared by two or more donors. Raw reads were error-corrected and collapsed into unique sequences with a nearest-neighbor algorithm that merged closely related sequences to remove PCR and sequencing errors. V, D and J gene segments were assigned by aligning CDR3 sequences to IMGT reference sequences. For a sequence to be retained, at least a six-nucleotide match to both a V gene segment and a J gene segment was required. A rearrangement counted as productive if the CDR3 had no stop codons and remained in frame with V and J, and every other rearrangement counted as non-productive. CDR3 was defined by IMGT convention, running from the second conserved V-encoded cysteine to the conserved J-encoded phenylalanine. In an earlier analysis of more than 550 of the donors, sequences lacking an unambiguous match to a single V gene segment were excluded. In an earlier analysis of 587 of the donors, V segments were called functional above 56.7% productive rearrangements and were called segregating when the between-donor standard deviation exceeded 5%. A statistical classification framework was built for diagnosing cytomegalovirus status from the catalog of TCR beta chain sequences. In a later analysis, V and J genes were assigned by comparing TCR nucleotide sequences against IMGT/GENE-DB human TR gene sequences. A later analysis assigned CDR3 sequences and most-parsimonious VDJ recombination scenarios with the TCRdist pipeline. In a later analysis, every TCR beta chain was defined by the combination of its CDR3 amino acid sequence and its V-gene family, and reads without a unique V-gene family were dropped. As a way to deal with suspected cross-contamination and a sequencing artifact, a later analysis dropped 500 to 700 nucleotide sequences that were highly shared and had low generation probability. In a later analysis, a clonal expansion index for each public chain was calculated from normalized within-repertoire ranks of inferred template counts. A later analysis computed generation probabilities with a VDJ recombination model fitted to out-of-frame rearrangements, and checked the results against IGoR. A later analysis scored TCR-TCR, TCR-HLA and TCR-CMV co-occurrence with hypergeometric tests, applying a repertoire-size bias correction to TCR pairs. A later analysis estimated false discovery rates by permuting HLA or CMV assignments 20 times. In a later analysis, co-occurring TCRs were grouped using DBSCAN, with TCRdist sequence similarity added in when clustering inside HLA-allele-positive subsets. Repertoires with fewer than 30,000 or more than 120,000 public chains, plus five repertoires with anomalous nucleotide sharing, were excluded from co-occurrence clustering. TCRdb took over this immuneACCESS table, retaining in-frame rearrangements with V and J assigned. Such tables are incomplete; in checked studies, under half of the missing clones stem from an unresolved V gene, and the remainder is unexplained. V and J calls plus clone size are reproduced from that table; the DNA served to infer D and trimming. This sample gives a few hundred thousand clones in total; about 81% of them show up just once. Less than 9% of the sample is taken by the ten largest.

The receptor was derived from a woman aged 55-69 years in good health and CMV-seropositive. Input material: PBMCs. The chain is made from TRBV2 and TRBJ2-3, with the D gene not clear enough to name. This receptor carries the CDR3 CASRPDSPTDTQYF. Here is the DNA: TGTGCCAGCAGGCCGGATAGCCCCACAGATACGCAGTATTTT. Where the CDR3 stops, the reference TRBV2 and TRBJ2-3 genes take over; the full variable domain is EPEVTQTPSHQVTQMGQEVILRCVPISNHLYFYWYRQILGQKVEFLVSFYNNEISEKSEIFDDQFSVERPDGSNFTLKIRSTKLEDSAMYFCASRPDSPTDTQYFGPGTRLTVL.